This TCR beta chain was profiled in a study of T cell responses to AZD1222 COVID-19 vaccine. General study points: The donor group comprised mostly white British people and more females; the analysis possibly underestimated clonal diversity.

The CDR3 is made up of 15 amino acids. Germline CDR1 and CDR2: MNHEY and SVGAGI. V was pared by 0 bases and J by 5 bases, with 8 bases between. TCRdb keeps only in-frame clones here, not all; method: immunoSEQ multiplex PCR. The listing records about 140,000 clones. On this clone: The antigen remains undetermined. Other nucleotide sequences in the sample specify the same CDR3.

Sample: peripheral blood. This clonotype was obtained from an adult in good health. The chain couples TRBV6-5 to TRBJ1-6; D is perhaps TRBD1 (6 bases). This CDR3 reads CASSYSGTNNSPLHF. The CDR3 bases are TGTGCCAGCAGTTACTCCGGGACAAATAATTCACCCCTCCACTTT.